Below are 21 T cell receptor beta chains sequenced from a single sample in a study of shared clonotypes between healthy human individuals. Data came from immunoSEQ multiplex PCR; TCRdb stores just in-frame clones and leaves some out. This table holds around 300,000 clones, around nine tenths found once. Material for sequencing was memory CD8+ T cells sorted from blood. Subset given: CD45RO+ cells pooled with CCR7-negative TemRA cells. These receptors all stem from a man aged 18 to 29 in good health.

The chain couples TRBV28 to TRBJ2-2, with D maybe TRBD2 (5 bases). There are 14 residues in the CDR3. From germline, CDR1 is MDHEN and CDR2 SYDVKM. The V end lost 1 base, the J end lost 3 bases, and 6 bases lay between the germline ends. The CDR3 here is CASSLSDYTGELFF. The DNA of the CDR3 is TGTGCCAGCAGTTTATCGGACTACACCGGGGAGCTGTTTTTT. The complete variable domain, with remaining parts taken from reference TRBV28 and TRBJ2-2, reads DVKVTQSSRYLVKRTGEKVFLECVQDMDHENMFWYRQDPGLGLRLIYFSYDVKMKEKGDIPEGYSVSREKKERFSLILESASTNQTSMYLCASSLSDYTGELFFGEGSRLTVL.

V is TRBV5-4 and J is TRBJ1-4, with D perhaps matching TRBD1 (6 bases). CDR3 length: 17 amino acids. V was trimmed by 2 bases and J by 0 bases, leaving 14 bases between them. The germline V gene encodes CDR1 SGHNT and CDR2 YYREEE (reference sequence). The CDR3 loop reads CASSFRDGGPTNEKLFF. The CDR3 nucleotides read TGTGCCAGCAGCTTTAGAGACGGGGGCCCAACTAATGAAAAACTGTTTTTT.

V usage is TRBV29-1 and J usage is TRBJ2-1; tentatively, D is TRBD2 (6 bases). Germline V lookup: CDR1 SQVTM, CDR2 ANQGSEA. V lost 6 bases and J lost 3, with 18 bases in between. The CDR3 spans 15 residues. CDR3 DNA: TGCAGCGTGGAGGGACTGCCTATTGACTACAATGAGCAGTTCTTC. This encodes CSVEGLPIDYNEQFF.

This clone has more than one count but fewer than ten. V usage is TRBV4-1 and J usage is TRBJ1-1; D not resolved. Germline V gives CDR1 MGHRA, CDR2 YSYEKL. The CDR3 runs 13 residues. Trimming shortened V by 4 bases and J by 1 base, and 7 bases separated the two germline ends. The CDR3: CASSLQENTEAFF. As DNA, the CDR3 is TGCGCCAGCAGCCTTCAGGAGAACACTGAAGCTTTCTTT.

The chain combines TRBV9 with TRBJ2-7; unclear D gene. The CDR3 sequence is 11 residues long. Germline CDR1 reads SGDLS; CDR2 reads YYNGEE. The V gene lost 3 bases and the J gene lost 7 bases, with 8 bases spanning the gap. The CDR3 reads CASSGSSEQYF. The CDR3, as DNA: TGTGCCAGCAGCGGATCATCAGAGCAGTACTTC.

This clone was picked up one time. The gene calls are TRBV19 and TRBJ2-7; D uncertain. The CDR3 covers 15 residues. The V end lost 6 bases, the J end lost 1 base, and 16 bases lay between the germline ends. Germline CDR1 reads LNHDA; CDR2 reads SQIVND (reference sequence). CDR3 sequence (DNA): TGTGCCAGTAGCTCGTGGGCAGCTAAGTCCTACGAGCAGTACTTC. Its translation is CASSSWAAKSYEQYF. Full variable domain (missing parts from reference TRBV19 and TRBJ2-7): DGGITQSPKYLFRKEGQNVTLSCEQNLNHDAMYWYRQDPGQGLRLIYYSQIVNDFQKGDIAEGYSVSREKKESFPLTVTSAQKNPTAFYLCASSSWAAKSYEQYFGPGTRLTVT.

This CDR3 reads CASSQGTVRNQPQHF. CDR3 in DNA: TGCGCCAGCAGCCAAGGGACAGTGCGCAATCAGCCCCAGCATTTT. The genes are TRBV4-3 and TRBJ1-5; a weak D match, TRBD1 (6 bases). CDR3 length equals 15 residues. CDR1 is LGHNA and CDR2 is YSLEER in the germline V gene. V was pared by 1 base and J by 2 bases, with 9 bases between.

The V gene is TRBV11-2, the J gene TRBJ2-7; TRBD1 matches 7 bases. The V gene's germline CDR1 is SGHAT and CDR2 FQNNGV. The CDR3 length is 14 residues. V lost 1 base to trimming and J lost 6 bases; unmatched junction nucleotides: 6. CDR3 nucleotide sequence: TGTGCCAGCAGCTTAGTCTGGGACAGCCCCGAGCAGTACTTC. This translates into CASSLVWDSPEQYF.

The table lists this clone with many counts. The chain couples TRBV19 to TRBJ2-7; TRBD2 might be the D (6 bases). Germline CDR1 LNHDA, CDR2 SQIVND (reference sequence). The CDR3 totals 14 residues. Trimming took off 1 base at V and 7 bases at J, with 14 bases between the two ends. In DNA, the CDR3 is TGTGCCAGTAGTATAGGTGCAGGGACTGGGGAGCAGTACTTC. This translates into CASSIGAGTGEQYF.

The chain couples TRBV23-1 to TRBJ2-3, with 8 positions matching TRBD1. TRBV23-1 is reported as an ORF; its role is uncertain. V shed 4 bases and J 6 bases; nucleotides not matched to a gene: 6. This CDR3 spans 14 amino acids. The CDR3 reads CASSPRGQGDTQYF. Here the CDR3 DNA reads TGCGCCAGCAGTCCACGCGGACAGGGTGATACGCAGTATTTT.

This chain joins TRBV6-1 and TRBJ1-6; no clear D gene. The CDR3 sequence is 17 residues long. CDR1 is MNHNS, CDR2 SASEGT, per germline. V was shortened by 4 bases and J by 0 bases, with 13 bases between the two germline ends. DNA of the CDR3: TGTGCCAGCAGTGTCCCCTACTTGAGCTCCTATAATTCACCCCTCCACTTT. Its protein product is CASSVPYLSSYNSPLHF.

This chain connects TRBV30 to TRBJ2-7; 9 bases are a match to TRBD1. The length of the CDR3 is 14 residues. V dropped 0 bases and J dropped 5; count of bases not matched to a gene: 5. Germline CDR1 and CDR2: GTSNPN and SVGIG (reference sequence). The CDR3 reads CAWSVDRGPHEQYF. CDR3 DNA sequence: TGTGCCTGGAGTGTGGACAGGGGTCCCCACGAGCAGTACTTC.

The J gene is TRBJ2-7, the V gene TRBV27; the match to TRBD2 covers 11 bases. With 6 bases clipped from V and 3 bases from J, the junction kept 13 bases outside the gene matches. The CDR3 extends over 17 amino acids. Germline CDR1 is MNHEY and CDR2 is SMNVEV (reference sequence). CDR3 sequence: CASRPAPLTSGDYEQYF. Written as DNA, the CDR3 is TGTGCCAGCAGGCCCGCCCCCCTGACTAGCGGGGACTACGAGCAGTACTTC.

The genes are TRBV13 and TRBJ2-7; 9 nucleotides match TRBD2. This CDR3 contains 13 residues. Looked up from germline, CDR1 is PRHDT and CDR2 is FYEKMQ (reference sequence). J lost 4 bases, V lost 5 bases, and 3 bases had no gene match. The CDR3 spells CASSAGLAYEQYF. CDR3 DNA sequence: TGTGCCAGCAGCGCGGGACTAGCTTACGAGCAGTACTTC.

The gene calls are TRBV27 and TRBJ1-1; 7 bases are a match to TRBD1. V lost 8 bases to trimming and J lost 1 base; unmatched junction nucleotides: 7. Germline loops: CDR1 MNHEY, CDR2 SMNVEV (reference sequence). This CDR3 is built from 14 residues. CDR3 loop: CASHWGTANTEAFF. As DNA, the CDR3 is TGTGCCAGCCACTGGGGGACAGCGAACACTGAAGCTTTCTTT.

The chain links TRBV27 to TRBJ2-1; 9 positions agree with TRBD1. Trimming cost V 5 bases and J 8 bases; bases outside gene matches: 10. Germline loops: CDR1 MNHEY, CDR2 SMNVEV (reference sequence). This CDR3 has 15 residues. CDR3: CASSPRGQGLDEQFF. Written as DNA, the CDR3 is TGTGCCAGCAGTCCTCGAGGACAGGGGCTGGATGAGCAGTTCTTC.

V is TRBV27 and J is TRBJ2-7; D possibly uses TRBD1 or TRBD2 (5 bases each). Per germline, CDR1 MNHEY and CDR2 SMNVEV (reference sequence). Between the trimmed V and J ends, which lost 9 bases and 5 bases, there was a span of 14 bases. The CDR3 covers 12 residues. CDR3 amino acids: CASRTGGDEQYF. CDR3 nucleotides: TGTGCCAGTAGAACTGGGGGTGACGAGCAGTACTTC.

The CDR3 sequence is CASSEWLTSNTGELFF. The CDR3 coding sequence is TGTGCCAGCAGTGAATGGTTAACCTCGAACACCGGGGAGCTGTTTTTT. V gene TRBV6-1 combines with J gene TRBJ2-2; D unclear. The V gene lost 2 bases and the J gene lost 0 bases, with 10 bases spanning the gap. The CDR3 spans 16 residues. Germline lookup yields CDR1 MNHNS and CDR2 SASEGT.

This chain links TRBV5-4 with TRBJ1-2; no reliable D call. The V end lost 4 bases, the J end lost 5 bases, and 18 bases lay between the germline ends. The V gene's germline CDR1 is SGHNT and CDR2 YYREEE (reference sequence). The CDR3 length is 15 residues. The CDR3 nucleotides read TGTGCCAGCAGCGGGGTGGAGGGAGAAGGTTATGGCTACACCTTC. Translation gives CASSGVEGEGYGYTF.

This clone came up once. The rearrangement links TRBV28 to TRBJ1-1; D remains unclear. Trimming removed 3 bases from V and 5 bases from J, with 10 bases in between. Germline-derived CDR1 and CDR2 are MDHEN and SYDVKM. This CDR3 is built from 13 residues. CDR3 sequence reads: CASSFRVFTEAFF. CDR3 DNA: TGTGCCAGCAGTTTCCGGGTTTTTACTGAAGCTTTCTTT.

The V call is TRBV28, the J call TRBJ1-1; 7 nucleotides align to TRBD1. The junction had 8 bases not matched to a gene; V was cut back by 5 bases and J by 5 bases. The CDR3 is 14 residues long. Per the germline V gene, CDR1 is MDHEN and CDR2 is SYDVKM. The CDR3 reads CASSPTQTGTEAFF. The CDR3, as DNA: TGTGCCAGCAGTCCAACCCAGACAGGGACTGAAGCTTTCTTT.